The 21 T cell receptor beta chains below were found in one sample sequenced in a study of siplizumab effects on memory and regulatory T cells. Repertoires were generated with immunoSEQ multiplex PCR, while TCRdb's copy carries only in-frame clones and drops some. Altogether tens of thousands of clones are present, around 96% being singletons, with the ten largest covering 0.095%. What was sequenced was naive CD8+ T cells sorted from blood. These receptors came from a human donor in good health.

The rearrangement joins TRBV5-4 to TRBJ2-1, with 9 positions matching TRBD2. Germline V gene data show CDR1 as SGHNT and CDR2 as YYREEE (reference sequence). The CDR3 contains 15 residues. Trimming cost V 0 bases and J 7 bases; bases outside gene matches: 5. The CDR3 spells CASSLVAGEGNEQFF. CDR3 coding DNA: TGTGCCAGCAGCTTGGTAGCGGGGGAAGGTAATGAGCAGTTCTTC.

The rearrangement links TRBV5-6 to TRBJ2-5; D gene ambiguous. Trimming pared 6 bases from V and 4 bases from J, leaving 13 bases between. Germline CDR1 and CDR2: SGHDT and YYEEEE. The length of the CDR3 is 13 residues. The CDR3 here is CASTDRIGETQYF. CDR3 bases: TGTGCCAGCACCGACCGCATTGGAGAGACCCAGTACTTC.

CDR3 nucleotides: TGTGCCAGCAGCTTGGCCGGGATCTACGAGCAGTACTTC. As protein: CASSLAGIYEQYF. This sequence joins TRBV5-4 and TRBJ2-7; TRBD2 might be the D (5 bases). The CDR3 length is 13 residues. Trimming shortened V by 0 bases and J by 3 bases, and 7 bases separated the two germline ends. CDR1 and CDR2 from the germline V gene are SGHNT and YYREEE (reference sequence).

CDR3 in amino acids: CASSIGQDYEQYF. CDR3 coding DNA: TGTGCCAGCAGCATTGGACAGGACTACGAGCAGTACTTC. This sequence joins TRBV7-9 and TRBJ2-7; TRBD1 agrees at 7 bases. V was pared by 5 bases and J by 3 bases, with 4 bases of the junction left unmatched. The CDR3 loop spans 13 amino acids. The germline V gene encodes CDR1 SEHNR and CDR2 FQNEAQ (reference sequence). Drawing the rest from reference TRBV7-9 and TRBJ2-7, the complete variable domain is DTGVSQNPRHKITKRGQNVTFRCDPISEHNRLYWYRQTLGQGPEFLTYFQNEAQLEKSRLLSDRFSAERPKGSFSTLEIQRTEQGDSAMYLCASSIGQDYEQYFGPGTRLTVT.

The CDR3, as DNA: TGTGCCAGCACCGCGGACAGGGGCTATGGCTACACCTTC. It codes for CASTADRGYGYTF. The V call is TRBV6-5, the J call TRBJ1-2; 9 positions match TRBD1. Germline V gives CDR1 MNHEY, CDR2 SVGAGI. The V and J ends lost 7 bases and 4 bases, in that order; junction bases with no gene match: 4. This CDR3 contains 13 residues.

The chain uses TRBV1 and TRBJ1-4; the table calls TRBD1, which could not be checked here. TRBV1 constitutes a pseudogene. The CDR3 covers 16 residues. Here the CDR3 reads CTSSQAPGQGHEKLFF. The CDR3, as DNA: TGCACCAGCAGCCAAGCTCCGGGACAGGGCCATGAAAAACTGTTTTTT.

The V call is TRBV10-3, the J call TRBJ1-1, with D unclear. The CDR3 is 16 amino acids. V shed 1 base and J shed 6 bases, with 18 bases lying between them. Germline lookup yields CDR1 ENHRY and CDR2 SYGVKD. The CDR3 DNA reads TGTGCCATCAGTGAGTACCAAGACGGACCTGGTGCTGAAGCTTTCTTT. Its protein product is CAISEYQDGPGAEAFF.

The chain couples TRBV27 to TRBJ1-2; D gene uncertain. The CDR3 covers 13 residues. Germline lookup yields CDR1 MNHEY and CDR2 SMNVEV (reference sequence). V shed 2 bases and J shed 2 bases, with 6 bases lying between them. CDR3 sequence: CASSLIGNYGYTF. In DNA form, the CDR3 reads TGTGCCAGCAGTTTAATAGGGAACTATGGCTACACCTTC.

To note about this clone: Sequence at one end of the junction differs from germline and may be a read error. The V call is TRBV6-6, the J call TRBJ2-2; D not resolved. The V gene's germline CDR1 is MNHNY and CDR2 SVGAGI (reference sequence). This CDR3 is built from 12 residues. The CDR3 DNA reads TGTGCCAGCAGTTATAACACCGTGGAGCTGTTTTTT. The encoded protein is CASSYNTVELFF.

The chain couples TRBV2 to TRBJ2-5; D not resolved. The ends were cut back, 6 bases at V and 11 bases at J, with 19 bases in the middle. This CDR3 spans 13 amino acids. CDR1 is SNHLY and CDR2 is FYNNEI in the germline V gene. The CDR3 loop is CASRTGENFGQYF. Written as DNA, the CDR3 is TGTGCCAGCAGAACTGGGGAAAATTTCGGGCAGTACTTC.

The chain has TRBV5-4 and TRBJ2-3; the D gene is possibly TRBD2 (7 bases). Germline V gives CDR1 SGHNT, CDR2 YYREEE (reference sequence). The V and J ends lost 2 bases and 9 bases respectively, with 19 bases between them. The CDR3 runs to 15 residues. The CDR3 DNA follows: TGTGCCAGCAGCTTTGGGGGGGCCCCGGCAGGGACGCAGTATTTT. Its translation is CASSFGGAPAGTQYF.

This chain joins TRBV5-4 and TRBJ1-5; D remains ambiguous. This CDR3 region has 12 residues. CDR1 is SGHNT and CDR2 is YYREEE in the germline V gene (reference sequence). V dropped 1 base and J dropped 5 bases, with 4 bases sitting between them. The CDR3 here is CASSLPDQPQHF. The CDR3 DNA follows: TGTGCCAGCAGCTTGCCTGATCAGCCCCAGCATTTT.

The rearrangement links TRBV6-5 to TRBJ1-6; TRBD1 matches 8 bases. CDR3 length: 15 residues. With V trimmed by 3 bases and J by 10 bases, 8 bases remained unmatched. CDR1 is MNHEY and CDR2 is SVGAGI in the germline V gene. The CDR3 reads CASSYQDRENSPLHF. CDR3 bases: TGTGCCAGCAGTTATCAGGACAGGGAGAACTCACCCCTCCACTTT.

The chain employs TRBV9 and TRBJ1-2; D unclear. Germline loops: CDR1 SGDLS, CDR2 YYNGEE. Trimming left V 2 bases short and J 2 bases short, with 4 bases between. The length of the CDR3 is 12 residues. In nucleotides, the CDR3 is TGTGCCAGCAGCGTTATGAACTATGGCTACACCTTC. Protein sequence: CASSVMNYGYTF.

The CDR3 bases are TGTGCCAGCAGTACGCCGGGACTAGCGGGGGGGCCCGGGACCCAGTACTTC. Amino acids: CASSTPGLAGGPGTQYF. The chain carries TRBV2 and TRBJ2-5; TRBD2 matches 16 bases. The CDR3 extends over 17 amino acids. Germline trimming cut 5 bases from V and 7 bases from J; bases unmatched to any gene: 10. Germline V gene sequence: CDR1 SNHLY, CDR2 FYNNEI. Together with reference TRBV2 and TRBJ2-5, the CDR3 gives the full variable domain: EPEVTQTPSHQVTQMGQEVILRCVPISNHLYFYWYRQILGQKVEFLVSFYNNEISEKSEIFDDQFSVERPDGSNFTLKIRSTKLEDSAMYFCASSTPGLAGGPGTQYFGPGTRLLVL.

This chain links TRBV1 with TRBJ2-7; the table assigns TRBD2, which was not confirmed against the DNA. TRBV1 is an annotated pseudogene. This CDR3 spans 16 amino acids. CDR3 amino acids: CTSSQARLAGRYEQYF. In DNA, the CDR3 is TGCACCAGCAGCCAAGCCAGACTAGCGGGGAGGTACGAGCAGTACTTC.

In this sample, this clone turned up once. This rearrangement joins TRBV28 to TRBJ1-6; D remains ambiguous. The V and J ends lost 3 bases and 8 bases respectively, with 5 bases between them. Germline assignment: CDR1 MDHEN and CDR2 SYDVKM. This CDR3 spans 12 amino acids. The CDR3 loop reads CASSLQDSPLHF. The CDR3 nucleotides read TGTGCCAGCAGTTTGCAGGATTCACCCCTCCACTTT.

The chain carries TRBV14 and TRBJ1-1; D remains unclear. CDR1 is SGHDN, CDR2 FVKESK, per germline. Trimming removed 4 bases from V and 0 bases from J, with 3 bases in between. The CDR3 is 12 amino acids. In DNA form, the CDR3 reads TGTGCCAGCAGCCCCGTGAACACTGAAGCTTTCTTT. It specifies CASSPVNTEAFF.

The chain employs TRBV6-5 and TRBJ1-5; D uncertain. The CDR3 spans 13 residues. The germline gives CDR1 MNHEY, CDR2 SVGAGI. Trimming shortened V by 6 bases and J by 1 base, and 7 bases separated the two germline ends. The CDR3 DNA sequence: TGTGCCAGCAGGGAATGGAGCAATCAGCCCCAGCATTTT. This gives the protein CASREWSNQPQHF.

The chain links TRBV6-4 to TRBJ2-3, with 8 bases identical to TRBD2. After removal of 3 bases from V and 2 bases from J, the junction contained 7 bases not matched to a gene. CDR1 and CDR2 from the germline V gene are MRHNA and SNTAGT. The CDR3 length is 16 residues. This CDR3 reads CASSELAGGTTDTQYF. The CDR3 coding sequence is TGTGCCAGCAGTGAATTGGCGGGGGGAACCACAGATACGCAGTATTTT.

The V and J genes are TRBV4-1 and TRBJ1-3; D is ambiguous. Germline assignment: CDR1 MGHRA and CDR2 YSYEKL. This CDR3 has 11 residues. V was trimmed by 7 bases and J by 0 bases, leaving 1 base between them. The CDR3 DNA reads TGCGCCAGCAACTCTGGAAACACCATATATTTT. Its translation: CASNSGNTIYF.